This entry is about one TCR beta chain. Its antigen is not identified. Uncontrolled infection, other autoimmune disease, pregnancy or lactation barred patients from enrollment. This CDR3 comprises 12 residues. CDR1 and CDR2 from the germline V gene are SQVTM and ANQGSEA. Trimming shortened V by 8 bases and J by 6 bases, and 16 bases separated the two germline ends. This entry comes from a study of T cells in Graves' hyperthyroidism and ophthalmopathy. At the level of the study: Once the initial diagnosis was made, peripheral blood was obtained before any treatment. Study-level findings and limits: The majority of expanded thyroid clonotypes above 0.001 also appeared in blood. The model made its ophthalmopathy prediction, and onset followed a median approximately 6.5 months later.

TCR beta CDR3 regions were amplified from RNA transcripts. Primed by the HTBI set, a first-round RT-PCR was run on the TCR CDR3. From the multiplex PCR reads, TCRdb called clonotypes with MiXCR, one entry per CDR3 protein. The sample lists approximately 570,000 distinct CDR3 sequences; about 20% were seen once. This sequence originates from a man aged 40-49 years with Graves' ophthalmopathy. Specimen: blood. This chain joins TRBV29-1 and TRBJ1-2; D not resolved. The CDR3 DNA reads TGCAGCTTTTGGGGAACAGTCAATGGCTACACCTTC. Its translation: CSFWGTVNGYTF.